These 9 T cell receptor beta chains were sequenced from one sample in a study of blood T cell repertoires in COVID-19. Measured with immunoSEQ multiplex PCR; TCRdb has only the in-frame clones, and not every one. The sample has about 250,000 clones, 70% to 90% seen once. The sequenced sample was PBMCs or T cells enriched from blood (not recorded which). The receptors derive from a man aged 35-49 years who had recovered from COVID-19.

This chain joins TRBV5-1 and TRBJ2-5; 10 bases map to TRBD1. V lost 0 bases and J lost 4; bases outside the gene matches: 3. CDR3 length: 15 residues. Germline lookup yields CDR1 SGHRS and CDR2 YFSETQ. CDR3 sequence (DNA): TGCGCCAGCAGCTTGGGACAGGGGGCAAGAGAGACCCAGTACTTC. Its translation is CASSLGQGARETQYF.

The chain uses TRBV25-1 and TRBJ1-3, with 7 bases fitting TRBD1. Trimming removed 2 bases from V and 2 bases from J; junction bases left unmatched: 0. The CDR3 spans 14 residues. Germline V CDR1 and CDR2: MGHDK, SYGVNS. CDR3 loop: CASSETGAGNTIYF. The CDR3 DNA reads TGTGCCAGCAGTGAAACAGGGGCTGGAAACACCATATATTTT.

The chain couples TRBV4-2 to TRBJ2-7; 10 nucleotides align to TRBD2. The V gene end was trimmed by 0 bases and the J gene end by 3 bases; junction bases not matched to a gene: 2. Germline V gene data show CDR1 as LGHNA and CDR2 as YNFKEQ. This CDR3 contains 15 residues. This CDR3 is CASSQELAGHYEQYF. The CDR3 DNA follows: TGTGCCAGCAGCCAAGAACTAGCGGGGCACTACGAGCAGTACTTC.

This clone appeared a single time. The rearrangement links TRBV11-3 to TRBJ1-1; no clear D. The V end lost 3 bases, the J end lost 8 bases, and 10 bases lay between the germline ends. CDR3 length equals 12 residues. Germline V gene sequence: CDR1 SGHNT, CDR2 YENEEA. The CDR3 DNA is TGTGCCAGCAGCTTTACCGGGAAGGAAGCTTTCTTT. Protein: CASSFTGKEAFF.

The V and J genes are TRBV18 and TRBJ2-5, with TRBD1 matching over 7 bases. Germline CDR1 KGHSH, CDR2 LQKENI. The CDR3 is 13 amino acids. J was trimmed by 3 bases and V by 4 bases; bases with no gene match: 2. The CDR3 DNA reads TGTGCCAGCTCACGCGGACAGGAAGAGACCCAGTACTTC. Residues: CASSRGQEETQYF.

The chain employs TRBV29-1 and TRBJ1-1; D unresolved. CDR1 and CDR2 from the germline V gene are SQVTM and ANQGSEA. The CDR3 has 14 amino acids. Trimming shortened V by 5 bases and J by 1 base, and 14 bases separated the two germline ends. CDR3 nucleotides: TGCAGCGTTAGTGGTAACCGAGGGAACACTGAAGCTTTCTTT. Amino acid sequence: CSVSGNRGNTEAFF. Based on the CDR3 plus reference TRBV29-1 and TRBJ1-1, the full variable domain is SAVISQKPSRDICQRGTSLTIQCQVDSQVTMMFWYRQQPGQSLTLIATANQGSEATYESGFVIDKFPISRPNLTFSTLTVSNMSPEDSSIYLCSVSGNRGNTEAFFGQGTRLTVV.

A remark on this clone: The junction does not match germline at one end; this may be a read error. V gene TRBV7-9 combines with J gene TRBJ2-7; 7 bases map to TRBD1. Germline CDR1 is SEHNR and CDR2 is FQNEAQ (reference sequence). The CDR3 length is 12 residues. The CDR3 region is CAGSGQGDEQYF. The CDR3 region has the DNA TGTGCCGGCAGTGGTCAGGGGGACGAGCAGTACTTC.

The sample holds one count of this clone. This sequence joins TRBV18 and TRBJ2-3; 9 bases agree with TRBD2. CDR1 is KGHSH and CDR2 is LQKENI in the germline V gene. The CDR3 runs 17 residues. Unmatched junction bases numbered 9, after V lost 3 bases and J lost 2 bases. Here the CDR3 DNA reads TGTGCCAGCTCACCCATTACGTCTAGCGGGGACACAGATACGCAGTATTTT. It codes for CASSPITSSGDTDTQYF.

The chain carries TRBV13 and TRBJ1-2, with 8 bases identical to TRBD1. The CDR3 has 14 amino acids. Trimming removed 5 bases from V and 4 bases from J; junction bases left unmatched: 6. CDR1 and CDR2 (germline): PRHDT, FYEKMQ (reference sequence). The CDR3 DNA reads as TGTGCCAGCAGCCAAGGACAGGGCGGCTATGGCTACACCTTC. This translates into CASSQGQGGYGYTF.